This record looks at one T cell receptor beta chain sequence and its context. Its target is not known. At one end the junction does not follow the germline gene, possibly because of a read error. This CDR3 region has 14 residues. The germline CDR1 and CDR2 sequences are KGHSH and LQKENI. This record comes from a study of cytomegalovirus exposure and HLA in healthy donors. Researchers ran the PCR with 60 Vbeta and 13 Jbeta primers. The table came from immunoSEQ multiplex PCR; TCRdb's copy has only in-frame clones and leaves some out. The table lists some 84,000 clones. General study results and limits: In a later analysis, specific HLA alleles were associated with approximately 16,000 TCR beta sequences at a 0.05 false discovery rate. In terms of immune exposure information, only CMV serostatus was available.

The sequence was collected from a man over 45 in good health and CMV-seronegative. The sample comprised PBMCs. V is TRBV18 and J is TRBJ2-3; D is uncertain. The CDR3 sequence: CAGSPPAGTDTQYF. The CDR3 DNA reads TGTGCCGGCTCACCACCGGCAGGCACAGATACGCAGTATTTT.